One and the same sample provided the 25 T cell receptor beta chains below, sequenced in a study of blood T cell repertoires in COVID-19. Sequenced by immunoSEQ multiplex PCR; TCRdb stores in-frame clones only, minus some. The repertoire holds 95,000 or so clones, with around 80% as singletons. Sequencing was carried out using peripheral blood. These receptors came from a human donor in a cohort sampled during active COVID-19.

This clone was counted a few times. J is TRBJ1-1 and V is TRBV19; possible D gene TRBD1, 5 bases. This CDR3 contains 12 residues. The germline V and J ends were trimmed by 8 bases and 7 bases, with 14 bases remaining between them. CDR1 and CDR2 (germline): LNHDA, SQIVND (reference sequence). The CDR3 is CASSGGLREAFF. DNA of the CDR3: TGTGCCAGTTCCGGGGGGTTGCGTGAAGCTTTCTTT.

The chain combines TRBV5-5 with TRBJ2-7; 11 bases align to TRBD1. CDR1 and CDR2 (germline): SGHKS, YYEKEE (reference sequence). The V and J ends lost 3 bases and 4 bases, in that order; junction bases with no gene match: 9. The CDR3 has 16 residues. The CDR3 DNA reads TGTGCCAGCAGCTGGGGAGGAGGACAGGGGGCTTACGAGCAGTACTTC. This gives the protein CASSWGGGQGAYEQYF.

J is TRBJ1-5 and V is TRBV19; D is unresolved. This CDR3 has 14 amino acids. Looked up from germline, CDR1 is LNHDA and CDR2 is SQIVND (reference sequence). V lost 4 bases and J lost 2, with 9 bases in between. The CDR3 region is CASSTSAGNQPQHF. In nucleotides, the CDR3 is TGTGCCAGTAGTACTTCCGCGGGCAATCAGCCCCAGCATTTT.

The chain combines TRBV7-9 with TRBJ1-1; D remains ambiguous. The CDR3 sequence is 15 residues long. Trimming left V 0 bases short and J 0 bases short, with 8 bases between. Per the germline V gene, CDR1 is SEHNR and CDR2 is FQNEAQ (reference sequence). In DNA form, the CDR3 reads TGTGCCAGCAGCTTAGCCGCGGCCATGAACACTGAAGCTTTCTTT. Protein product: CASSLAAAMNTEAFF. Looking up the rest from reference TRBV7-9 and TRBJ1-1 gives the full variable domain: DTGVSQNPRHKITKRGQNVTFRCDPISEHNRLYWYRQTLGQGPEFLTYFQNEAQLEKSRLLSDRFSAERPKGSFSTLEIQRTEQGDSAMYLCASSLAAAMNTEAFFGQGTRLTVV.

The chain couples TRBV14 to TRBJ1-2; TRBD1 matches at 7 bases. CDR1 SGHDN and CDR2 FVKESK come from the germline V gene. The V segment lost 2 bases and the J segment 4 bases; nucleotides outside the gene matches: 10. The CDR3 sequence is 16 residues long. Here the CDR3 reads CASSQFRRGTAYGYTF. CDR3 coding DNA: TGTGCCAGCAGCCAATTTAGGCGCGGGACAGCCTATGGCTACACCTTC.

This rearrangement joins TRBV18 to TRBJ2-3, with a tentative D call TRBD1 (5 bases). Looked up from germline, CDR1 is KGHSH and CDR2 is LQKENI. V lost 3 bases and J 6 bases, leaving 13 bases between the germline ends. This CDR3 is built from 14 residues. As DNA, the CDR3 is TGTGCCAGCTCACCCCAGTTAGGGGCCGATACGCAGTATTTT. Its protein product is CASSPQLGADTQYF.

The genes are TRBV10-2 and TRBJ2-3, with D unclear. The CDR3 has 15 amino acids. V lost 3 bases and J 0 bases, leaving 10 bases between the germline ends. The germline CDR1 and CDR2 sequences are WSHSY and SAAADI. The CDR3 DNA reads as TGCGCCAGCAGTGATCGGTCCCCGAGCACAGATACGCAGTATTTT. Encoded protein: CASSDRSPSTDTQYF.

The genes are TRBV6-5 and TRBJ1-5, with 10 bases lining up with TRBD1. V gave up 5 bases and J gave up 7 bases; unmatched junction bases: 5. This CDR3 is 14 amino acids long. Germline V gene sequence: CDR1 MNHEY, CDR2 SVGAGI. The DNA of the CDR3 is TGTGCCAGCAGTCGGGACAGGGGCGACCAGCCCCAGCATTTT. Its protein is CASSRDRGDQPQHF.

The chain links TRBV18 to TRBJ1-6, with 9 bases lining up with TRBD1. The V and J ends lost 3 bases and 7 bases, in that order; junction bases with no gene match: 4. The CDR3 sequence is 15 residues long. The germline gives CDR1 KGHSH, CDR2 LQKENI. As DNA, the CDR3 is TGTGCCAGCTCACCTGCGACAGGGGGAAATTCACCCCTCCACTTT. Translated, it gives CASSPATGGNSPLHF. Filled out from reference TRBV18 and TRBJ1-6, the complete variable domain reads NAGVMQNPRHLVRRRGQEARLRCSPMKGHSHVYWYRQLPEEGLKFMVYLQKENIIDESGMPKERFSAEFPKEGPSILRIQQVVRGDSAAYFCASSPATGGNSPLHFGNGTRLTVT.

The rearrangement uses TRBV5-8 and TRBJ2-3, with 9 bases fitting TRBD2. Germline CDR1 and CDR2: SGHTS and YDEGEE. The CDR3 length is 16 residues. J was trimmed by 0 bases and V by 0 bases; bases with no gene match: 2. The CDR3 protein is CASSLGLAVSTDTQYF. In nucleotides, the CDR3 is TGTGCCAGCAGCTTGGGACTAGCGGTGAGCACAGATACGCAGTATTTT.

V and J are TRBV10-3 and TRBJ1-2; a weak D match, TRBD1 (5 bases). Germline loops: CDR1 ENHRY, CDR2 SYGVKD. The CDR3 extends over 14 amino acids. Deletions cut 5 bases from V and 4 bases from J, with 14 bases between. In DNA form, the CDR3 reads TGTGCCATCAGTACTGGGGGGTGGGGCTATGGCTACACCTTC. It specifies CAISTGGWGYGYTF.

J is TRBJ1-5 and V is TRBV5-1, with 10 bases matching TRBD1. The trim removed 4 bases at V and 4 bases at J, leaving 2 bases unmatched. The germline V gene encodes CDR1 SGHRS and CDR2 YFSETQ. This CDR3 has 14 amino acids. The CDR3: CASSTGQGNQPQHF. CDR3 sequence (DNA): TGCGCCAGCAGCACGGGACAGGGGAATCAGCCCCAGCATTTT.

The V gene is TRBV24-1, the J gene TRBJ2-1; maybe TRBD2 (6 bases). The V end lost 3 bases, the J end lost 8 bases, and 19 bases lay between the germline ends. The CDR3 runs to 16 residues. In germline, CDR1 is KGHDR, CDR2 SFDVKD. In nucleotides, the CDR3 is TGTGCCACCAGTGATACGAAGGGCCGATGGGAGGATGAGCAGTTCTTC. It specifies CATSDTKGRWEDEQFF.

The chain uses TRBV7-6 and TRBJ2-2; D is uncertain. The CDR3 covers 14 residues. From germline, CDR1 is SGHVS and CDR2 FNYEAQ. The V gene lost 2 bases and the J gene lost 6 bases, with 10 bases spanning the gap. The DNA of the CDR3 is TGTGCCAGCAGCTTAAACACCCCCCCCGGGGAGCTGTTTTTT. This codes for CASSLNTPPGELFF.

This rearrangement joins TRBV5-6 to TRBJ1-1; 9 bases align to TRBD1. CDR1 is SGHDT and CDR2 is YYEEEE in the germline V gene. There are 14 residues in the CDR3. Germline trimming cut 4 bases from V and 6 bases from J; bases unmatched to any gene: 7. This CDR3 is CASSIRDRVPEAFF. In nucleotides, the CDR3 is TGTGCCAGCAGCATCCGGGACAGGGTACCTGAAGCTTTCTTT.

The chain recombines TRBV7-6 with TRBJ2-1, with 11 bases aligning to TRBD2. Per the germline V gene, CDR1 is SGHVS and CDR2 is FNYEAQ. Trimming cost V 5 bases and J 0 bases; bases outside gene matches: 12. CDR3 length: 19 amino acids. CDR3 amino acids: CASSALASGRTSSYNEQFF. Here the CDR3 DNA reads TGTGCCAGCAGCGCCTTGGCTAGCGGGAGGACCAGCTCCTACAATGAGCAGTTCTTC.

J is TRBJ2-1 and V is TRBV6-2 or TRBV6-3; 9 bases match TRBD1. The germline gives CDR1 MNHEY, CDR2 SVGEGT. The CDR3 runs 19 residues. V dropped 5 bases and J dropped 0; count of bases not matched to a gene: 14. The CDR3 protein is CASSLTRDRVRSSYNEQFF. CDR3 sequence (DNA): TGTGCCAGCAGTCTAACAAGGGACAGGGTAAGAAGCTCCTACAATGAGCAGTTCTTC.

The gene calls are TRBV7-9 and TRBJ2-3; the D gene is possibly TRBD2 (6 bases). V shed 2 bases and J shed 6 bases, with 12 bases lying between them. The CDR3 runs to 14 residues. The germline CDR1 and CDR2 sequences are SEHNR and FQNEAQ (reference sequence). The chain's CDR3 is CASSLYPSADTQYF. DNA for the CDR3: TGTGCCAGCAGCTTATACCCTAGCGCGGATACGCAGTATTTT.

This rearrangement joins TRBV12-5 to TRBJ1-2; TRBD1 agrees at 10 bases. The trim removed 0 bases at V and 8 bases at J, leaving 6 bases unmatched. CDR3 size: 15 residues. The germline CDR1 and CDR2 sequences are LGHNT and FRNRAP. The CDR3 sequence: CASGLVPGQGDGYTF. For the CDR3, the DNA is TGTGCTAGTGGTTTGGTACCCGGACAGGGGGACGGCTACACCTTC.

This clone was detected once. The gene calls are TRBV7-2 and TRBJ2-7; 7 bases map to TRBD2. Trimming at V came to 1 base and at J to 2 bases, leaving 5 bases not matched to a gene. CDR3 length: 15 amino acids. Germline V gene lookup returns CDR1 SGHTA and CDR2 FQGNSA. CDR3 nucleotides: TGTGCCAGCAGCTTAGTTACTAGCGTCCCCTACGAGCAGTACTTC. This gives the protein CASSLVTSVPYEQYF.

In this sample, this clone turned up a few times. J is TRBJ1-1 and V is TRBV7-2; D unclear. Per germline, CDR1 SGHTA and CDR2 FQGNSA. Trimming pared 0 bases from V and 0 bases from J, leaving 2 bases between. The CDR3 extends over 13 amino acids. The CDR3 reads CASSLALNTEAFF. Here the CDR3 DNA reads TGTGCCAGCAGCTTAGCCTTGAACACTGAAGCTTTCTTT.

DNA for the CDR3: TGTGCCAGCTCACCACCGAATGGGCAGGGCCTGAACACTGAAGCTTTCTTT. Translating gives CASSPPNGQGLNTEAFF. The chain combines TRBV18 with TRBJ1-1; tentatively, D is TRBD1 (5 bases). There are 17 residues in the CDR3. The germline V and J ends were trimmed by 0 bases and 0 bases, with 14 bases remaining between them. Per germline, CDR1 KGHSH and CDR2 LQKENI.

The CDR3 is CAISDTGTGGQSYTF. In DNA form, the CDR3 reads TGTGCCATCAGTGATACCGGGACAGGGGGCCAATCCTACACCTTC. This chain uses TRBV10-3 with TRBJ1-2, with TRBD1 matching 12 bases. Germline V lookup: CDR1 ENHRY, CDR2 SYGVKD. The CDR3 length is 15 residues. The trim removed 3 bases at V and 10 bases at J, leaving 9 bases unmatched.

This sequence joins TRBV7-8 and TRBJ2-7; 8 nucleotides match TRBD1. Germline assignment: CDR1 SGHVS and CDR2 FQNEAQ. The CDR3 has 14 residues. The V segment lost 5 bases and the J segment 5 bases; nucleotides outside the gene matches: 8. DNA of the CDR3: TGTGCCAGCAGCCGACAGGGGTTGCCCGACGAGCAGTACTTC. This sequence encodes CASSRQGLPDEQYF.

This chain links TRBV5-1 with TRBJ2-1; D uncertain. V lost 1 base and J lost 0, with 8 bases in between. This CDR3 contains 15 residues. Germline V gene data show CDR1 as SGHRS and CDR2 as YFSETQ. In DNA form, the CDR3 reads TGCGCCAGCAGCTTGATGCAGTCCTCCTACAATGAGCAGTTCTTC. Translating gives CASSLMQSSYNEQFF.